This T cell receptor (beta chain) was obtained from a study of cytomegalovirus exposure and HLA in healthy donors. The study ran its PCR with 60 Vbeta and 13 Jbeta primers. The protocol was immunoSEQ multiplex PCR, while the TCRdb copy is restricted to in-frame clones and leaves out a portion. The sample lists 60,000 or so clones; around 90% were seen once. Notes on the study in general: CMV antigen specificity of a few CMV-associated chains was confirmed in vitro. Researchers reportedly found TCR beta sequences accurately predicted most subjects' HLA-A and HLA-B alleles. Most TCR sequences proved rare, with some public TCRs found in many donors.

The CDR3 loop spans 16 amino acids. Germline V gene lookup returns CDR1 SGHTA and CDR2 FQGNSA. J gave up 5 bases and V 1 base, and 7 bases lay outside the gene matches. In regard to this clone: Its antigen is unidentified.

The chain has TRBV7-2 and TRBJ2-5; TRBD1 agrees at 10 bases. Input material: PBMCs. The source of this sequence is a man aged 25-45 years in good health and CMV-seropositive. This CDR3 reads CASSLVATGGWETQYF. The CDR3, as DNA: TGTGCCAGCAGCTTAGTTGCGACAGGGGGCTGGGAGACCCAGTACTTC.